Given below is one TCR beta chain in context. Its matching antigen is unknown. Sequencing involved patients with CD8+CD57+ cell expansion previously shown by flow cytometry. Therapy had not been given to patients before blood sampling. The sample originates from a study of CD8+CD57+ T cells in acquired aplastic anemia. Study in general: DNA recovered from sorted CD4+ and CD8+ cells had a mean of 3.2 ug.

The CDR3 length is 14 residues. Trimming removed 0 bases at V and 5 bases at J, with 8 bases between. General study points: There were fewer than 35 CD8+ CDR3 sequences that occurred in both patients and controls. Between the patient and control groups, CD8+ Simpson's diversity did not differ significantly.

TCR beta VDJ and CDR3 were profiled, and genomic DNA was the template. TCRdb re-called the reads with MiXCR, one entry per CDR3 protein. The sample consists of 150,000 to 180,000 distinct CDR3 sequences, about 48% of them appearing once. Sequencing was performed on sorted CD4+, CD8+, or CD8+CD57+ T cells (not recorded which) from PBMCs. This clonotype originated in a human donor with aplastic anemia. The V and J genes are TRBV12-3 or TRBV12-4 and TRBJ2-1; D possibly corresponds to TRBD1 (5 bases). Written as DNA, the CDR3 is TGTGCCAGCAGTTTAGCGCAGGGTCACAATGAGCAGTTCTTC. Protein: CASSLAQGHNEQFF.